This is a list of T cell receptor beta chains from one sample in a study of beta chain features in type 1 diabetes. Profiling relied on immunoSEQ multiplex PCR, and the TCRdb table lists in-frame clones only, not all of them. In the table there are roughly 500,000 clones, around 28% of which are singletons. Source material: naive CD4+ T cells from blood. The receptors derive from a man aged 18-30 years in good health. CDR3s include the opening cysteine and the closing phenylalanine or tryptophan. D genes are given only for firm matches. Some rows have no size entry. The others give once, few or many, or a class for an expanded clone.

J: TRBJ1-5
D: NA
length: 13
V: TRBV30
size: few
CDR3: CAWRGASNQPQHF
DNA: TGTGCCTGGAGGGGGGCTAGCAATCAGCCCCAGCATTTT

J: TRBJ1-5
D: NA
length: 15
V: TRBV30
size: NA
CDR3: CAWSAGDNYNQPQHF
DNA: TGTGCCTGGAGTGCGGGCGACAACTACAATCAGCCCCAGCATTTT

J: TRBJ1-2
D: NA
length: 12
V: TRBV29-1
size: NA
CDR3: CSVHRGGYGYTF
DNA: TGCAGCGTCCACAGAGGCGGCTATGGCTACACCTTC

J: TRBJ2-6
D: NA
length: 13
V: TRBV6-6
size: few
CDR3: CASSYSGANVLTF
DNA: TGTGCCAGCAGTTACTCTGGGGCCAACGTCCTGACTTTC

J: TRBJ1-1
D: NA
length: 13
V: TRBV7-9
size: few
CDR3: CASSLEWAVEAFF
DNA: TGTGCCAGCAGCTTAGAGTGGGCAGTTGAAGCTTTCTTT

J: TRBJ2-5
D: TRBD1
length: 14
V: TRBV9
size: NA
CDR3: CASSARQGGETQYF
DNA: TGTGCCAGCAGCGCCCGACAGGGTGGAGAGACCCAGTACTTC

J: TRBJ2-3
D: TRBD1
length: 15
V: TRBV7-2
size: NA
CDR3: CASSPRTGRTDTQYF
DNA: TGTGCCAGCAGCCCACGGACAGGGCGCACAGATACGCAGTATTTT

J: TRBJ2-2
D: NA
length: 13
V: TRBV29-1
size: NA
CDR3: CSVSRGGTGELFF
DNA: TGCAGCGTGAGCAGGGGAGGCACCGGGGAGCTGTTTTTT

J: TRBJ2-3
D: NA
length: 12
V: TRBV29-1
size: NA
CDR3: CSWDEGTDTQYF
DNA: TGCAGCTGGGACGAGGGCACAGATACGCAGTATTTT

J: TRBJ2-2
D: NA
length: 13
V: TRBV7-8
size: few
CDR3: CASSFQAGGELFF
DNA: TGTGCCAGCAGCTTCCAGGCTGGCGGGGAGCTGTTTTTT

J: TRBJ2-7
D: NA
length: 14
V: TRBV30
size: NA
CDR3: CAWSVPGAYEEQYF
DNA: TGTGCCTGGAGTGTGCCGGGGGCCTACGAAGAGCAGTACTTC

J: TRBJ2-2
D: TRBD2
length: 18
V: TRBV7-6
size: few
CDR3: CASSLAGLAGTNTGELFF
DNA: TGTGCCAGCAGCTTAGCTGGCCTAGCGGGGACGAACACCGGGGAGCTGTTTTTT

J: TRBJ2-7
D: NA
length: 11
V: TRBV28
size: few
CDR3: CASSAAYEQYF
DNA: TGTGCCAGCTCTGCCGCCTACGAGCAGTACTTC

J: TRBJ1-1
D: TRBD1
length: 12
V: TRBV30
size: NA
CDR3: CAGGQGNTEAFF
DNA: TGTGCCGGGGGACAGGGAAACACTGAAGCTTTCTTT